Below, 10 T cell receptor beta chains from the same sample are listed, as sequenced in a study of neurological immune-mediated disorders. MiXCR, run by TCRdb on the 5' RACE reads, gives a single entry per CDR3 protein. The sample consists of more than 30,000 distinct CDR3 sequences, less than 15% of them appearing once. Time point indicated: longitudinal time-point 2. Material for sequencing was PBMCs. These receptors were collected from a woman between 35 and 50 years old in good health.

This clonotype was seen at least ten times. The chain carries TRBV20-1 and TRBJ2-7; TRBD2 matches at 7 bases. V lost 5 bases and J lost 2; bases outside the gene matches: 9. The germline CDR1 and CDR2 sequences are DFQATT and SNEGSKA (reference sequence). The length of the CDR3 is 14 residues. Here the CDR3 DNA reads TGCAGTGCTCTGACCGAGCGGGGTACCTACGAGCAGTACTTC. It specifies CSALTERGTYEQYF.

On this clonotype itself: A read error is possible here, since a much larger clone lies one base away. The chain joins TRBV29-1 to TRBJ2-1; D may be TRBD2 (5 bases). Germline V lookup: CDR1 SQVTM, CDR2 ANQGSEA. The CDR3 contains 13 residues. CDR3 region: CSVLGGDYNVQFF. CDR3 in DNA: TGCAGCGTTCTCGGCGGAGACTACAATGTGCAGTTCTTC.

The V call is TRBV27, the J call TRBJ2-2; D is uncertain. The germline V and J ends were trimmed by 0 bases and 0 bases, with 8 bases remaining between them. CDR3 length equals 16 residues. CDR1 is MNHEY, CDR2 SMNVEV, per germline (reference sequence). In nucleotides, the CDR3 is TGTGCCAGCAGTTTATCGCAGGCCGCGAACACCGGGGAGCTGTTTTTT. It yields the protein CASSLSQAANTGELFF.

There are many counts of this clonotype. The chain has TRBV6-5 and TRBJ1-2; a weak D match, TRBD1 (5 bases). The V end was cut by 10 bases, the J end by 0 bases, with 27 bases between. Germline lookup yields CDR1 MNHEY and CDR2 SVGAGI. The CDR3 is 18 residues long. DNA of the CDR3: TGTGCCACCCAACCCCGTGTCAGGGCGAAATTGACTAACTATGGCTACACCTTC. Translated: CATQPRVRAKLTNYGYTF.

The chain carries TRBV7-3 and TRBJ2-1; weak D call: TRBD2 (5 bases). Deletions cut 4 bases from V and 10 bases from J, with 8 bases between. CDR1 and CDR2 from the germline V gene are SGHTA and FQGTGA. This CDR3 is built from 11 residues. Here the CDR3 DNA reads TGTGCCAGCAGCTCCGGGGAGGAGCAGTTCTTC. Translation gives CASSSGEEQFF.

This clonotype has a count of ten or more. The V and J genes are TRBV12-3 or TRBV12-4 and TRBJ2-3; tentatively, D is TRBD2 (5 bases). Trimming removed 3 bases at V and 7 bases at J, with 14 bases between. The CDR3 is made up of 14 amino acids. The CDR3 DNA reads TGTGCCAGCAGTTTGGGGAGTGATGGTAATACGCAGTATTTT. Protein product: CASSLGSDGNTQYF.

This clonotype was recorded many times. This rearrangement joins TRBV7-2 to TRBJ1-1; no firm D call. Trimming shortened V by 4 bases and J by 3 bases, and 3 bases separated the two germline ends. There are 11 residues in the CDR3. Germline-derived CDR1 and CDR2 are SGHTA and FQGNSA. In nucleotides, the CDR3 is TGTGCCAGCAGCTCGTACACTGAAGCTTTCTTT. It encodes CASSSYTEAFF.

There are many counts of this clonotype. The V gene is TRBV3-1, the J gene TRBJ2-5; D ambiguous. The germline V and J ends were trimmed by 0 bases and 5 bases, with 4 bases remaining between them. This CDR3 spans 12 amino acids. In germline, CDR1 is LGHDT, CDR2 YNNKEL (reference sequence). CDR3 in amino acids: CASSQDLETQYF. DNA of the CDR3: TGTGCCAGCAGCCAAGATTTGGAGACCCAGTACTTC.

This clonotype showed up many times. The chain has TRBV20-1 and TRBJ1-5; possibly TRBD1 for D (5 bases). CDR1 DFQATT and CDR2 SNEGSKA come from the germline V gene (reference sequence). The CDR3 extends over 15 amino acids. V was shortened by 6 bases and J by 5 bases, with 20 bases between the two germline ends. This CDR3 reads CSANPVGGRDQPQHF. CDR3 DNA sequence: TGCAGTGCAAACCCTGTTGGAGGCAGGGATCAGCCCCAGCATTTT.

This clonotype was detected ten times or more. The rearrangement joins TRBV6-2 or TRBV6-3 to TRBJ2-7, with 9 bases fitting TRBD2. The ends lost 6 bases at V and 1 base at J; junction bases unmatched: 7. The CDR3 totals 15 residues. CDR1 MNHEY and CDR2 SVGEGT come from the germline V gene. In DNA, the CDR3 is TGTGCCAGCAGAATCCAGCGGGAGGCTTCCTACGAGCAGTACTTC. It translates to CASRIQREASYEQYF.